This passage covers 32 T cell receptor beta chains from one sample sequenced in a study of CXCR3-negative and CXCR3-positive naive CD8 T cells. Carrying UMI labels, the TRB cDNA libraries were prepared through 5' RACE. TCRdb reprocessed the 5' RACE reads and reports one entry per CDR3 protein, with no DNA. The data show 8,000 or so distinct CDR3 sequences, and the top ten clones hold less than 2%. The source material was naive CXCR3- CD8+ T cells from blood. Subset denoted: CD45RO-CCR7+CD27+CD95- naive CD8+ T cells lacking CXCR3 (TNR3-). The receptor set was obtained from a human donor in good health. Some clones in this sample may be carry-over from other donors' samples.

V gene TRBV7-9 combines with J gene TRBJ2-7; lacking DNA, the TRBD1 call made by TCRdb goes unchecked. Per germline, CDR1 SEHNR and CDR2 FQNEAQ (reference sequence). This CDR3 has 15 residues. CDR3 protein: CASSLGLQGAYEQYF.

This chain joins TRBV29-1 and TRBJ2-2. The germline V gene has CDR1 SQVTM and CDR2 ANQGSEA. This CDR3 region has 11 residues. The CDR3 spells CSVLRAGELFF.

This clonotype is classed as medium-sized by frequency. This chain connects TRBV20-1 to TRBJ2-1; TCRdb reports TRBD2, a call that lacks DNA to check it against. Germline V lookup: CDR1 DFQATT, CDR2 SNEGSKA (reference sequence). The CDR3 spans 15 residues. CDR3 amino acids: CSARDLLAGVDEQFF.

The gene calls are TRBV4-1 and TRBJ2-7. The CDR3 contains 15 residues. CDR1 MGHRA and CDR2 YSYEKL come from the germline V gene. CDR3 loop: CASSQDPGGPNEQYF.

J is TRBJ1-1 and V is TRBV6-5; the TRBD1 assignment by TCRdb is unverifiable without DNA. The CDR3 spans 15 residues. Germline V lookup: CDR1 MNHEY, CDR2 SVGAGI. CDR3: CASSYRSRVETEAFF.

This CDR3 reads CASRLASGYNEQFF. The chain employs TRBV10-2 and TRBJ2-1; TCRdb's D call, TRBD2, is unchecked because there is no DNA. Per germline, CDR1 WSHSY and CDR2 SAAADI. CDR3 length equals 14 residues.

The chain links TRBV27 to TRBJ2-1; TCRdb lists TRBD1, though no DNA is available to test this call. The CDR3 extends over 14 amino acids. From germline, CDR1 is MNHEY and CDR2 SMNVEV (reference sequence). This chain's CDR3 is CASSLSWTRSEQFF.

This clonotype is identified as medium-sized from frequency. The chain joins TRBV28 to TRBJ1-2; lacking DNA, the TRBD1 call made by TCRdb goes unchecked. Germline CDR1 reads MDHEN; CDR2 reads SYDVKM. This CDR3 has 13 residues. The CDR3 sequence is CASSLTDSAGYTF.

This chain connects TRBV9 to TRBJ2-5. The length of the CDR3 is 14 residues. Per germline, CDR1 SGDLS and CDR2 YYNGEE. The CDR3 region is CASSADDWEETQYF.

The chain couples TRBV28 to TRBJ2-7; TCRdb lists TRBD1, though no DNA is available to test this call. The CDR3 runs to 15 residues. Germline V gene sequence: CDR1 MDHEN, CDR2 SYDVKM. The CDR3 region is CASSFLRTGSYEQYF.

This chain uses TRBV21-1 with TRBJ2-7; TCRdb indicates TRBD2, and absent DNA this call remains unverified. TRBV21-1 has pseudogene status. The CDR3 totals 15 residues. CDR3 protein: CASSKGQAGVSEQYF.

This clonotype is called medium-sized based on its frequency. The chain carries TRBV5-5 and TRBJ2-5; lacking DNA, the TRBD1 call made by TCRdb goes unchecked. CDR1 is SGHKS, CDR2 YYEKEE, per germline (reference sequence). The CDR3 consists of 18 residues. CDR3: CASSLSTGTDPLQETQYF.

Judged by frequency, this clonotype is medium-sized. The chain has TRBV29-1 and TRBJ2-1. Germline lookup yields CDR1 SQVTM and CDR2 ANQGSEA. This CDR3 has 16 amino acids. Here the CDR3 reads CSAAGLDLFGYNEQFF.

V is TRBV7-2 and J is TRBJ1-1; TCRdb's D gene call, TRBD1, goes unchecked for lack of DNA. Germline V lookup: CDR1 SGHTA, CDR2 FQGNSA. CDR3 size: 13 residues. The CDR3 here is CASSLTGSDEAFF.

V and J are TRBV7-9 and TRBJ2-7. CDR1 SEHNR and CDR2 FQNEAQ come from the germline V gene (reference sequence). The CDR3 has 13 residues. CDR3 sequence reads: CASSLTIMAEQYF. The variable domain in full, with the rest retrieved from reference TRBV7-9 and TRBJ2-7, is DTGVSQNPRHKITKRGQNVTFRCDPISEHNRLYWYRQTLGQGPEFLTYFQNEAQLEKSRLLSDRFSAERPKGSFSTLEIQRTEQGDSAMYLCASSLTIMAEQYFGPGTRLTVT.

Its frequency marks this clonotype as medium-sized (0.01 to 0.1%). The V and J genes are TRBV7-9 and TRBJ2-7; TCRdb gives TRBD1 as the D gene, but with no DNA this cannot be confirmed. This CDR3 is built from 15 residues. Germline loops: CDR1 SEHNR, CDR2 FQNEAQ (reference sequence). The CDR3 sequence: CASTRTPGGADEQYF.

The chain employs TRBV7-2 and TRBJ2-3; TCRdb's assignment of TRBD1 cannot be checked, as there is no DNA. This CDR3 region has 17 residues. CDR1 and CDR2 from the germline V gene are SGHTA and FQGNSA. CDR3 sequence reads: CASSFGQSISSTDTQYF. The full variable domain, its missing parts supplied by reference TRBV7-2 and TRBJ2-3, is GAGVSQSPSNKVTEKGKDVELRCDPISGHTALYWYRQSLGQGLEFLIYFQGNSAPDKSGLPSDRFSAERTGGSVSTLTIQRTQQEDSAVYLCASSFGQSISSTDTQYFGPGTRLTVL.

This clonotype counts as medium-sized (0.01 to 0.1%) by frequency. The chain recombines TRBV5-1 with TRBJ2-7. The CDR3 has 14 amino acids. Germline lookup yields CDR1 SGHRS and CDR2 YFSETQ. This chain's CDR3 is CASSLGQESYEQYF.

The CDR3 sequence is CSAREWTSGSNEQFF. The chain joins TRBV20-1 to TRBJ2-1; TCRdb reports TRBD2, a call that lacks DNA to check it against. The V gene's germline CDR1 is DFQATT and CDR2 SNEGSKA (reference sequence). The CDR3 has 15 amino acids.

This clonotype shows up as medium-sized by frequency. The V gene is TRBV7-9, the J gene TRBJ1-4. In germline, CDR1 is SEHNR, CDR2 FQNEAQ (reference sequence). CDR3 length equals 15 residues. This chain's CDR3 is CASTNQDTTNEKLFF.

The gene calls are TRBV5-1 and TRBJ2-3; as DNA is missing, the TRBD2 call by TCRdb cannot be tested. CDR3 length equals 15 residues. Germline V lookup: CDR1 SGHRS, CDR2 YFSETQ. Here the CDR3 reads CASTPSGRDFGTQYF. Looking up the rest from reference TRBV5-1 and TRBJ2-3 gives the full variable domain: KAGVTQTPRYLIKTRGQQVTLSCSPISGHRSVSWYQQTPGQGLQFLFEYFSETQRNKGNFPGRFSGRQFSNSRSEMNVSTLELGDSALYLCASTPSGRDFGTQYFGPGTRLTVL.

The chain uses TRBV11-3 and TRBJ2-2; TCRdb gives TRBD2 as the D gene, but with no DNA this cannot be confirmed. Germline V gene data show CDR1 as SGHNT and CDR2 as YENEEA. This CDR3 is built from 13 residues. CDR3 in amino acids: CASITGPGGELFF.

By frequency, this clonotype is medium-sized. The chain has TRBV6-5 and TRBJ2-2; as DNA is missing, the TRBD2 call by TCRdb cannot be tested. The CDR3 consists of 14 residues. CDR1 MNHEY and CDR2 SVGAGI come from the germline V gene. The CDR3 here is CASSWGLNTGELFF.

This clonotype registers medium-sized by frequency. This CDR3 reads CSVERRESTDTQYF. The chain joins TRBV29-1 to TRBJ2-3; absent DNA, TCRdb's TRBD2 call cannot be checked. In germline, CDR1 is SQVTM, CDR2 ANQGSEA. The CDR3 totals 14 residues.

According to its frequency, this clonotype is medium-sized. This rearrangement joins TRBV27 to TRBJ2-2. Germline loops: CDR1 MNHEY, CDR2 SMNVEV (reference sequence). This CDR3 region has 13 residues. The CDR3 sequence is CASSFSNTGELFF.

The chain links TRBV29-1 to TRBJ2-7. Germline loops: CDR1 SQVTM, CDR2 ANQGSEA. The CDR3 is 11 amino acids. The CDR3 sequence is CSALESYEQYF.

This clonotype is medium-sized by frequency. The chain employs TRBV29-1 and TRBJ1-3; TCRdb's D call of TRBD1 is untestable without DNA. CDR3 length equals 15 residues. Germline-derived CDR1 and CDR2 are SQVTM and ANQGSEA. This chain's CDR3 is CSAWGSGGSGNTIYF.

The chain recombines TRBV2 with TRBJ2-7. Germline values: CDR1 SNHLY, CDR2 FYNNEI. The CDR3 contains 12 residues. The CDR3 loop reads CASSVGFYEQYF.

The chain employs TRBV4-1 and TRBJ2-7. Germline loops: CDR1 MGHRA, CDR2 YSYEKL. The CDR3 spans 15 residues. The CDR3 here is CASSQVRDGSYEQYF.

Its frequency marks this clonotype as medium-sized. This chain links TRBV20-1 with TRBJ2-7; TCRdb designates TRBD1, a call that cannot be tested without DNA. Per the germline V gene, CDR1 is DFQATT and CDR2 is SNEGSKA (reference sequence). CDR3 length: 14 amino acids. CDR3 amino acids: CSAKDRAVIGEQYF.

Measured by frequency, this clonotype is medium-sized. The chain employs TRBV20-1 and TRBJ2-1; TCRdb proposes TRBD1, but this gene call is untestable without DNA. The CDR3 is 17 residues long. Looked up from germline, CDR1 is DFQATT and CDR2 is SNEGSKA (reference sequence). CDR3 region: CSARASSGGATYNEQFF.

The chain recombines TRBV14 with TRBJ2-5; TCRdb gives TRBD1 as the D gene, but with no DNA this cannot be confirmed. The germline V gene has CDR1 SGHDN and CDR2 FVKESK. The CDR3 has 15 amino acids. The CDR3: CASSQGAATQETQYF. The whole variable domain, remainder taken from reference TRBV14 and TRBJ2-5, is EAGVTQFPSHSVIEKGQTVTLRCDPISGHDNLYWYRRVMGKEIKFLLHFVKESKQDESGMPNNRFLAERTGGTYSTLKVQPAELEDSGVYFCASSQGAATQETQYFGPGTRLLVL.